The rows below give T cell receptor beta chains drawn from one sample of a study of CD8 T cells in Susac syndrome. TCRdb analysed the immunoSEQ multiplex PCR reads with MiXCR anew, one entry per CDR3 protein. The sample contains under 200,000 distinct CDR3 sequences, approximately 95% of which appear only once. Sequenced material: CD8+ T cells from PBMCs. The source is a human donor with multiple sclerosis. Each CDR3 is given without its conserved first and last residue. The D gene is left open where the match is weak.

CDR3: ASSYHPTGLNYGYT
V: TRBV6-6
D: NA
J: TRBJ1-2

CDR3: ASSKFDSNQPQH
V: TRBV27
D: NA
J: TRBJ1-5

CDR3: ASSQDRSRYNEQF
V: TRBV3-1
D: NA
J: TRBJ2-1

CDR3: SVEWRGDGYT
V: TRBV29-1
D: NA
J: TRBJ1-2

CDR3: ASSYLSGLLVSEQF
V: TRBV5-1
D: NA
J: TRBJ2-1

CDR3: ASSLAGGPLYNEQF
V: TRBV28
D: TRBD2
J: TRBJ2-1

CDR3: SATRTGGPYEQY
V: TRBV20-1
D: TRBD2
J: TRBJ2-7

CDR3: ASSPYRDTLTQETQY
V: TRBV6-1
D: NA
J: TRBJ2-5

CDR3: SVDGGQSGELF
V: TRBV29-1
D: NA
J: TRBJ2-2

CDR3: SAAPLVGWYNEQF
V: TRBV20-1
D: NA
J: TRBJ2-1

CDR3: ASSSSPNTGELF
V: TRBV7-3
D: NA
J: TRBJ2-2

CDR3: ASSPLSGLAGGPFFDEQF
V: TRBV3-1
D: TRBD2
J: TRBJ2-1

CDR3: SVEETTSGSYEQY
V: TRBV29-1
D: TRBD2
J: TRBJ2-7

CDR3: ACGTPSYEQY
V: TRBV27
D: NA
J: TRBJ2-7

CDR3: ASSAIFRYGTPLY
V: TRBV25-1
D: NA
J: TRBJ2-5

CDR3: ASRPLAGRNEQY
V: TRBV6-5
D: TRBD2
J: TRBJ2-7

CDR3: ASAEQGGLGEQF
V: TRBV2
D: TRBD1
J: TRBJ2-1

CDR3: ASSVDRGGYTDTQY
V: TRBV9
D: NA
J: TRBJ2-3

CDR3: ASSPLGQGGKNIQY
V: TRBV4-1
D: TRBD1
J: TRBJ2-4

CDR3: SAYGGVEQF
V: TRBV29-1
D: NA
J: TRBJ2-1

CDR3: ASSLDGRWANTEAF
V: TRBV5-1
D: NA
J: TRBJ1-1

CDR3: ASSAPSGGSYEQY
V: TRBV27
D: TRBD2
J: TRBJ2-7

CDR3: ASLGGLNTEAF
V: TRBV19
D: NA
J: TRBJ1-1

CDR3: SARDTDNHHTDTQY
V: TRBV20-1
D: NA
J: TRBJ2-3

CDR3: SVVHGLSYEQY
V: TRBV29-1
D: NA
J: TRBJ2-7

CDR3: ASSLGDRVGHEQY
V: TRBV7-6
D: TRBD1
J: TRBJ2-7

CDR3: SVPRGSGNGYT
V: TRBV29-1
D: NA
J: TRBJ1-2

CDR3: ASSLERGSMNTEAF
V: TRBV4-1
D: NA
J: TRBJ1-1

CDR3: ASSYGQGRGTEAF
V: TRBV6-5
D: NA
J: TRBJ1-1

CDR3: SALETGFEAF
V: TRBV20-1
D: NA
J: TRBJ1-1

CDR3: ASSYYDQGRTEAF
V: TRBV4-1
D: NA
J: TRBJ1-1

CDR3: ASSFLTGQLSGANVLT
V: TRBV5-6
D: NA
J: TRBJ2-6

CDR3: ASSPWGANVLT
V: TRBV27
D: NA
J: TRBJ2-6

CDR3: ASSRSGTWGYEQY
V: TRBV19
D: NA
J: TRBJ2-7

CDR3: ASSTLPRDDYGYT
V: TRBV19
D: NA
J: TRBJ1-2

CDR3: ASSSPSVRKGYT
V: TRBV11-2
D: NA
J: TRBJ1-2

CDR3: ASSGYRRQGSYGYT
V: TRBV9
D: TRBD1
J: TRBJ1-2

CDR3: ASSVGGYEQF
V: TRBV19
D: NA
J: TRBJ2-1

CDR3: ASSLSGQGTSQPQH
V: TRBV27
D: TRBD1
J: TRBJ1-5

CDR3: SAFDRVFFNEQF
V: TRBV20-1
D: TRBD1
J: TRBJ2-1

CDR3: SVGGGEAKNIQY
V: TRBV29-1
D: TRBD1
J: TRBJ2-4

CDR3: ASSSSGLDTDTQY
V: TRBV6-5
D: NA
J: TRBJ2-3

CDR3: ASSPGYRAEQY
V: TRBV18
D: NA
J: TRBJ2-7

CDR3: ASSYSVVRVNTEAF
V: TRBV6-5
D: NA
J: TRBJ1-1

CDR3: ASSPLTSRIPHEQF
V: TRBV2
D: TRBD2
J: TRBJ2-1

CDR3: ASSPEGSYGYT
V: TRBV27
D: NA
J: TRBJ1-2

CDR3: ASSSGPGRELF
V: TRBV7-6
D: NA
J: TRBJ1-4